Below are 8 T cell receptor beta chains sequenced from a single sample in a study of blood T cell repertoires in COVID-19. The repertoire was sequenced with immunoSEQ multiplex PCR; TCRdb's copy has only in-frame clones and lacks some. The sample yields around 140,000 clones, around 86% seen once. What was sequenced was peripheral blood. Receptors originate from a man aged 50 to 60 who had recovered from COVID-19.

The V and J genes are TRBV27 and TRBJ1-5; 10 nucleotides match TRBD1. V was clipped by 8 bases and J by 7 bases; unmatched bases: 11. The germline V gene encodes CDR1 MNHEY and CDR2 SMNVEV (reference sequence). CDR3 length: 15 residues. CDR3 coding DNA: TGTGCCAGCCGCGGCGGGACAGGGGTCGGCCAGCCCCAGCATTTT. Protein sequence: CASRGGTGVGQPQHF.

This clone was observed a handful of times. The chain combines TRBV12-3 or TRBV12-4 with TRBJ2-2; possible D gene TRBD1, 5 bases. This CDR3 spans 13 amino acids. Trimming removed 6 bases at V and 4 bases at J, with 9 bases between. CDR3: CASSYRSTGELFF. As DNA, the CDR3 is TGTGCCAGCAGCTACAGGAGCACCGGGGAGCTGTTTTTT.

The chain combines TRBV7-9 with TRBJ1-4; 9 bases map to TRBD1. The CDR3 is made up of 16 amino acids. The ends lost 5 bases at V and 8 bases at J; junction bases unmatched: 12. Looked up from germline, CDR1 is SEHNR and CDR2 is FQNEAQ (reference sequence). In nucleotides, the CDR3 is TGTGCCAGCAGCCAAACCCGGACAGGGGCGGAAGAAAAACTGTTTTTT. This sequence encodes CASSQTRTGAEEKLFF.

The chain couples TRBV6-5 to TRBJ2-3, with D possibly matching TRBD2 (5 bases). Germline assignment: CDR1 MNHEY and CDR2 SVGAGI. V was shortened by 7 bases and J by 2 bases, with 16 bases between the two germline ends. The CDR3 sequence is 15 residues long. For the CDR3, the DNA is TGTGCCAGCACAGCGGCCAGGTCGCCCACAGATACGCAGTATTTT. It yields the protein CASTAARSPTDTQYF.

This clone was observed a few times. The chain employs TRBV5-1 and TRBJ1-2; TRBD1 aligns across 7 bases. V gave up 2 bases and J gave up 6 bases; unmatched junction bases: 4. The CDR3 extends over 13 amino acids. The germline V gene encodes CDR1 SGHRS and CDR2 YFSETQ. In nucleotides, the CDR3 is TGCGCCAGCAGCTTCGACAGGGAGGATGGCTACACCTTC. The encoded protein is CASSFDREDGYTF.

Points on this clone: This may be a read error: a much more frequent sequence differs by one nucleotide. This chain links TRBV5-4 with TRBJ1-6; unclear D gene. The CDR3 has 12 amino acids. Germline V CDR1 and CDR2: SGHNT, YYREEE (reference sequence). V lost 4 bases, J lost 5 bases, and 4 bases lay in between. The CDR3 region is CASSIDNSPLHF. The CDR3 nucleotides read TGTGCCAGCAGCATCGATAATTCACCCCTCCACTTT.

The chain uses TRBV2 and TRBJ1-5; 7 bases are a match to TRBD1. V shed 4 bases, J shed 5 bases, and the junction held 2 bases outside the gene matches. Germline assignment: CDR1 SNHLY and CDR2 FYNNEI. This CDR3 is 13 amino acids long. The CDR3 DNA is TGTGCCAGCAGTGGAGACAGGGATCAGCCCCAGCATTTT. The encoded protein is CASSGDRDQPQHF.

V gene TRBV7-2 combines with J gene TRBJ1-6; 9 nucleotides match TRBD1. The trim removed 7 bases at V and 8 bases at J, leaving 3 bases unmatched. CDR1 SGHTA and CDR2 FQGNSA come from the germline V gene. This CDR3 spans 13 amino acids. The DNA of the CDR3 is TGTGCCAGCAACAGGGACAGGGATTCACCCCTCCACTTT. This translates into CASNRDRDSPLHF.